Listed here is a single TCR beta chain. The antigen is not known. The junction does not match germline at one end; this may be a read error. The data stem from a study of OX40 agonist ivuxolimab in advanced cancers. Across the whole study: Patients were infused with ivuxolimab every 2 weeks at 0.01 to 10 mg/kg. Patients undergoing dose escalation presented with hepatocellular carcinoma, melanoma, renal cell or head and neck cancer.

Sequencing used immunoSEQ multiplex PCR; TCRdb keeps in-frame clones, though not all of them. The top ten hold 18% of the sample, which has approximately 45,000 clones, nearly 90% seen once. Study outcomes and limitations: The specificity for antigen of the expanded peripheral T cells was not determined. The study found that CD8+ T cells averaged more expanded clones than CD4+.

Sample: CD4+ or CD8+ T cells sorted from blood, taken in a trial of the OX40 agonist ivuxolimab. The sequence was collected from an adult with an advanced solid tumor such as melanoma, head and neck, liver or kidney cancer.

The CDR3 nucleotides read TGTGCCAGCAGCTTATTGCGGACAGGGAACGCCGGGGAGCTGTTTTTT. Protein product: CASSLLRTGNAGELFF. The chain combines TRBV13 with TRBJ2-2, with 8 bases matching TRBD1. There are 16 residues in the CDR3. CDR1 is PRHDT, CDR2 FYEKMQ, per germline (reference sequence).